These 18 T cell receptor beta chains were sequenced from one sample in a study of cytomegalovirus exposure and HLA in healthy donors. 60 Vbeta and 13 Jbeta primers were used in PCR. The data were produced by immunoSEQ multiplex PCR, yet TCRdb's version contains in-frame clones alone and is incomplete. The table lists a few hundred thousand clones, around 82% of them singletons. Sequences were obtained from PBMCs. The origin of the receptors is a woman between 25 and 40 years old in good health and CMV-seronegative.

CDR3 amino acids: CASSDSPGIGYTF. CDR3 coding DNA: TGTGCCAGCAGTGACTCTCCGGGAATTGGCTACACCTTC. This sequence joins TRBV6-4 and TRBJ1-2, with no clear D. There are 13 residues in the CDR3. Germline CDR1 MRHNA, CDR2 SNTAGT. The V end was cut by 0 bases, the J end by 7 bases, with 9 bases between.

This chain joins TRBV7-2 and TRBJ2-7; 12 nucleotides align to TRBD2. J was trimmed by 9 bases and V by 4 bases; bases with no gene match: 7. Germline V lookup: CDR1 SGHTA, CDR2 FQGNSA. The CDR3 covers 14 residues. The CDR3 loop is CASSSSGRDAGQYF. CDR3 coding DNA: TGTGCCAGCAGCTCTAGCGGGAGGGACGCGGGGCAGTACTTC. Using reference TRBV7-2 and TRBJ2-7 for the parts outside the CDR3, the full variable domain is GAGVSQSPSNKVTEKGKDVELRCDPISGHTALYWYRQSLGQGLEFLIYFQGNSAPDKSGLPSDRFSAERTGGSVSTLTIQRTQQEDSAVYLCASSSSGRDAGQYFGPGTRLTVT.

In DNA, the CDR3 is TGCGCCAGCAGTATCGCGGGGCGCACCTACGAGCAGTACTTC. Its translation: CASSIAGRTYEQYF. The V call is TRBV5-1, the J call TRBJ2-7, with D maybe TRBD2 (6 bases). The germline CDR1 and CDR2 sequences are SGHRS and YFSETQ. This CDR3 has 14 amino acids. V was shortened by 5 bases and J by 2 bases, with 14 bases between the two germline ends.

The chain links TRBV29-1 to TRBJ1-2; D remains unclear. CDR3 length equals 11 residues. Germline CDR1 and CDR2: SQVTM and ANQGSEA. V was cut by 6 bases and J by 5 bases, with 10 bases left in between. In nucleotides, the CDR3 is TGCAGCGTGATAACTGTGTATGGCTACACCTTC. It is translated as CSVITVYGYTF.

J is TRBJ2-5 and V is TRBV7-9, with unresolved D. The V end lost 2 bases, the J end lost 5 bases, and 12 bases lay between the germline ends. Germline V gives CDR1 SEHNR, CDR2 FQNEAQ (reference sequence). CDR3 length: 14 residues. The CDR3 bases are TGTGCCAGCAGCTTACAACGGGTTGGCGAGACCCAGTACTTC. This codes for CASSLQRVGETQYF.

The chain combines TRBV5-1 with TRBJ1-4; 9 bases line up with TRBD1. The CDR3 has 16 residues. Germline values: CDR1 SGHRS, CDR2 YFSETQ. Trimming took 4 bases from V and 7 from J; bases not matched to a gene: 11. This chain's CDR3 is CASSAGQTGGGEKLFF. The CDR3 bases are TGCGCCAGCAGCGCCGGGCAAACAGGGGGCGGTGAAAAACTGTTTTTT.

This chain links TRBV7-8 with TRBJ2-7, with 7 bases matching TRBD1. The germline CDR1 and CDR2 sequences are SGHVS and FQNEAQ. This CDR3 region has 14 residues. V was clipped by 2 bases and J by 1 base; unmatched bases: 2. The CDR3 sequence: CASSLNRGSYEQYF. The CDR3 nucleotides are TGTGCCAGCAGCTTAAACAGGGGATCCTACGAGCAGTACTTC. The full variable domain, rest sourced from reference TRBV7-8 and TRBJ2-7, is GAGVSQSPRYKVAKRGQDVALRCDPISGHVSLFWYQQALGQGPEFLTYFQNEAQLDKSGLPSDRFFAERPEGSVSTLKIQRTQQEDSAVYLCASSLNRGSYEQYFGPGTRLTVT.

Only a few counts were recorded for this clone. V and J are TRBV7-2 and TRBJ2-5, with 8 bases aligning to TRBD2. The CDR3 spans 15 residues. Germline CDR1 reads SGHTA; CDR2 reads FQGNSA. Trimming took 5 bases from V and 6 from J; bases not matched to a gene: 11. The CDR3 sequence is CASSLTSGGLKTQYF. Here the CDR3 DNA reads TGTGCCAGCAGCCTTACTAGCGGAGGTCTGAAGACCCAGTACTTC.

The chain joins TRBV5-4 to TRBJ2-7; 12 bases map to TRBD2. V dropped 4 bases and J dropped 0; count of bases not matched to a gene: 5. From germline, CDR1 is SGHNT and CDR2 YYREEE (reference sequence). CDR3 length: 16 amino acids. CDR3 DNA sequence: TGTGCCAGCAGCCCCGGACTAGCGGGGAGCTCCTACGAGCAGTACTTC. It encodes CASSPGLAGSSYEQYF.

This clone came up a few times. The chain combines TRBV6-1 with TRBJ1-4, with TRBD1 matching 7 bases. Germline V gene lookup returns CDR1 MNHNS and CDR2 SASEGT. Trimming cost V 4 bases and J 7 bases; bases outside gene matches: 6. The CDR3 is made up of 14 amino acids. The CDR3 spells CASSVDRVSEKLFF. The CDR3 nucleotides read TGTGCCAGCAGTGTAGACAGGGTATCTGAAAAACTGTTTTTT.

V is TRBV19 and J is TRBJ2-7; D is perhaps TRBD2 (6 bases). V lost 1 base, J lost 0 bases, and 13 bases lay in between. The CDR3 has 16 amino acids. Germline lookup yields CDR1 LNHDA and CDR2 SQIVND (reference sequence). CDR3: CASSIVGTPDSYEQYF. CDR3 in DNA: TGTGCCAGTAGTATAGTTGGGACTCCCGACTCCTACGAGCAGTACTTC.

The CDR3 DNA reads as TGTGCCAGCAGTTACCGACTAGCGGGAGGGTACAATGAGCAGTTCTTC. This codes for CASSYRLAGGYNEQFF. The chain uses TRBV6-6 and TRBJ2-1; TRBD2 agrees at 14 bases. Germline V gives CDR1 MNHNY, CDR2 SVGAGI (reference sequence). V was pared by 2 bases and J by 4 bases, with 1 base of the junction left unmatched. The CDR3 loop spans 16 amino acids.

For this clone: The junction and the germline gene differ at one end; a read error may be behind it. The chain has TRBV7-9 and TRBJ1-1; unclear D gene. This CDR3 contains 15 residues. Looked up from germline, CDR1 is SEHNR and CDR2 is FQNEAQ (reference sequence). The CDR3 DNA is TGTTCCAGCAGCCCGGGATTAAACATGAACACTGAAGCTTTCTTT. Amino acid sequence: CSSSPGLNMNTEAFF. Complete variable domain (other parts from reference TRBV7-9 and TRBJ1-1): DTGVSQNPRHKITKRGQNVTFRCDPISEHNRLYWYRQTLGQGPEFLTYFQNEAQLEKSRLLSDRFSAERPKGSFSTLEIQRTEQGDSAMYLCSSSPGLNMNTEAFFGQGTRLTVV.

The chain uses TRBV27 and TRBJ2-1; D gene uncertain. The CDR3 contains 16 residues. Germline CDR1 MNHEY, CDR2 SMNVEV (reference sequence). V was shortened by 4 bases and J by 5 bases, with 18 bases between the two germline ends. As DNA, the CDR3 is TGTGCCAGCAGTTCCCCCCAACGCGTTCCGAACAATGAGCAGTTCTTC. Amino acid sequence: CASSSPQRVPNNEQFF.

V and J are TRBV5-1 and TRBJ2-3; 8 bases agree with TRBD2. CDR1 is SGHRS and CDR2 is YFSETQ in the germline V gene. The length of the CDR3 is 15 residues. J gave up 6 bases and V 0 bases, and 6 bases lay outside the gene matches. This CDR3 reads CASSLASGGVDTQYF. Written as DNA, the CDR3 is TGCGCCAGCAGCTTGGCAAGCGGGGGCGTCGATACGCAGTATTTT.

This chain connects TRBV6-5 to TRBJ1-5; D uncertain. V was pared by 2 bases and J by 5 bases, with 7 bases between. The CDR3 totals 13 residues. The germline gives CDR1 MNHEY, CDR2 SVGAGI. CDR3: CASSYNRYQPQHF. The CDR3 region has the DNA TGTGCCAGCAGTTACAACAGATATCAGCCCCAGCATTTT.

In its sample, this clone was seen a few times. The rearrangement joins TRBV2 to TRBJ1-6; 7 bases are a match to TRBD1. Germline trimming cut 3 bases from V and 6 bases from J; bases unmatched to any gene: 5. The CDR3 runs to 15 residues. Looked up from germline, CDR1 is SNHLY and CDR2 is FYNNEI. The chain's CDR3 is CASSDPGQINSPLHF. CDR3 DNA sequence: TGTGCCAGCAGTGATCCGGGACAGATTAATTCACCCCTCCACTTT.

The chain couples TRBV7-2 to TRBJ1-2; D is ambiguous. The germline V and J ends were trimmed by 3 bases and 3 bases, with 8 bases remaining between them. The CDR3 runs to 13 residues. Germline CDR1 is SGHTA and CDR2 is FQGNSA. The CDR3 reads CASSFTDHYGYTF. For the CDR3, the DNA is TGTGCCAGCAGCTTCACAGATCACTATGGCTACACCTTC.